The source of this T cell receptor (beta chain) is a study of T and B cells in COVID-19 patients. Study in general: Critical illness requiring mechanical ventilation or extracorporeal membrane oxygenation affected about 60% of the roughly 20 active-infection patients. The study's findings and limits: No sequencing was yet done of CD4+, regulatory or CD8+ subsets, or of SARS-CoV-2-responsive or tetramer+ sorted cells. Exclusive to the recovered cohort were some 2,300 TCR clusters, 30 to 40 of them with low generation probability. Clonality of TRB repertoires was high in active COVID-19; recovery brought above-healthy diversity and richness.

From blood, about 220-500 ng of genomic DNA served as TRB template. Multiplex PCR with BIOMED2 TRB-A/B primer pools amplified TRB rearrangements. TCRdb ran MiXCR on the multiplex PCR reads and lists one entry per CDR3 protein. The data contain 6,000 or so distinct CDR3 sequences, approximately 36% of them seen just once; the ten biggest clones take up 57%. This clonotype is classed as medium-sized. The antigen is not known. Germline values: CDR1 LNHDA, CDR2 SQIVND (reference sequence). CDR3 size: 15 residues. After removal of 5 bases from V and 2 bases from J, the junction contained 6 bases not matched to a gene.

The J gene is TRBJ2-3, the V gene TRBV19; 8 nucleotides line up with TRBD1. The clonotype was recovered from a human donor with active COVID-19. Sequencing was done on a sample of blood. CDR3 loop: CASSPRQGFTDTQYF. In nucleotides, the CDR3 is TGTGCCAGTAGTCCTAGACAGGGGTTCACAGATACGCAGTATTTT.